The 22 T cell receptor beta chains below come from one sample, sequenced in a study of cytomegalovirus exposure and HLA in healthy donors. The PCR had 60 Vbeta and 13 Jbeta primers. Produced via immunoSEQ multiplex PCR; TCRdb's table is partial and in-frame only. The sample carries 90,000 to 110,000 clones, about 81% recorded once. Sequenced sample: PBMCs. These receptors were collected from a man aged 30-40 years in good health and CMV-seronegative.

The chain recombines TRBV4-1 with TRBJ1-4; D may be TRBD1 (6 bases). From germline, CDR1 is MGHRA and CDR2 YSYEKL. Trimming stripped 3 bases from V and 4 bases from J, with 18 bases between. This CDR3 spans 17 amino acids. CDR3 protein: CASSQLLGQSGNEKLFF. Here the CDR3 DNA reads TGCGCCAGCAGCCAGCTACTTGGACAGTCGGGTAATGAAAAACTGTTTTTT.

There are a few counts of this clone. The CDR3 nucleotides are TGTGCCAGCTCACCACGGCAGACTCTGAACACTGAAGCTTTCTTT. It is translated as CASSPRQTLNTEAFF. This chain connects TRBV18 to TRBJ1-1; no reliable D call. The germline V gene has CDR1 KGHSH and CDR2 LQKENI. The CDR3 contains 15 residues. V was trimmed by 1 base and J by 0 bases, leaving 9 bases between them.

The rearrangement uses TRBV7-2 and TRBJ1-2; TRBD1 matches 12 bases. Germline-derived CDR1 and CDR2 are SGHTA and FQGNSA. The CDR3 loop spans 16 amino acids. J was trimmed by 5 bases and V by 1 base; bases with no gene match: 5. CDR3 nucleotides: TGTGCCAGCAGCTTAGAACGGGGACAGGGGGCTTATGGCTACACCTTC. It translates to CASSLERGQGAYGYTF.

CDR3 sequence: CASSSRDRGDTEAFF. CDR3 bases: TGTGCCAGCAGTTCCAGGGACAGGGGGGACACTGAAGCTTTCTTT. The rearrangement uses TRBV6-5 and TRBJ1-1; 11 bases fit TRBD1. The germline V gene encodes CDR1 MNHEY and CDR2 SVGAGI. V lost 4 bases to trimming and J lost 3 bases; unmatched junction nucleotides: 4. The CDR3 is 15 amino acids.

The CDR3 nucleotides are TGTGCCAGCAGCCAAGACCTACTCCAGCCCCAGCATTTT. Translation gives CASSQDLLQPQHF. This chain links TRBV4-2 with TRBJ1-5, with D unclear. The CDR3 length is 13 residues. V gave up 0 bases and J gave up 7 bases, with 7 bases separating them. Germline loops: CDR1 LGHNA, CDR2 YNFKEQ.

The J gene is TRBJ1-2, the V gene TRBV7-8, with 9 positions matching TRBD1. The CDR3 runs to 15 residues. V was clipped by 0 bases and J by 9 bases; unmatched bases: 8. Germline values: CDR1 SGHVS, CDR2 FQNEAQ. The CDR3 DNA sequence: TGTGCCAGCAGCTTAGCGGGGACAGGGAATAAGCGCTACACCTTC. Encoded protein: CASSLAGTGNKRYTF.

The V gene is TRBV19, the J gene TRBJ1-3; D remains unclear. The CDR3 contains 15 residues. V lost 5 bases and J 2 bases, leaving 13 bases between the germline ends. Germline values: CDR1 LNHDA, CDR2 SQIVND (reference sequence). The CDR3 DNA reads as TGTGCCAGTAGTTTCAGAACAGAAACTGGAAACACCATATATTTT. This translates into CASSFRTETGNTIYF. The variable domain in full, with the rest retrieved from reference TRBV19 and TRBJ1-3, is DGGITQSPKYLFRKEGQNVTLSCEQNLNHDAMYWYRQDPGQGLRLIYYSQIVNDFQKGDIAEGYSVSREKKESFPLTVTSAQKNPTAFYLCASSFRTETGNTIYFGEGSWLTVV.

This rearrangement joins TRBV6-5 to TRBJ1-2; D is possibly TRBD1 (6 bases). Between the trimmed V and J ends, which lost 7 bases and 6 bases, there was a span of 18 bases. The CDR3 totals 14 residues. Looked up from germline, CDR1 is MNHEY and CDR2 is SVGAGI. This CDR3 reads CASTPSGAVNGYTF. CDR3 DNA sequence: TGTGCCAGCACCCCGTCAGGGGCTGTTAATGGCTACACCTTC.

The V gene is TRBV4-3, the J gene TRBJ2-1, with TRBD1 as a possible D gene (6 bases). Germline V gives CDR1 LGHNA, CDR2 YSLEER. V was clipped by 0 bases and J by 5 bases, with 11 bases between them. CDR3 length equals 15 residues. This CDR3 reads CASSQDVGAHNEQFF. The CDR3, as DNA: TGCGCCAGCAGCCAAGATGTGGGGGCCCACAATGAGCAGTTCTTC.

The chain uses TRBV7-3 and TRBJ2-1; 13 bases map to TRBD2. The length of the CDR3 is 15 residues. The J segment lost 7 bases and the V segment lost 5 bases, leaving 5 bases of the junction unmatched. From germline, CDR1 is SGHTA and CDR2 FQGTGA. DNA for the CDR3: TGTGCCAGCAGCAGGACTAGCGGGAGTCGAAATGAGCAGTTCTTC. Translation gives CASSRTSGSRNEQFF.

This CDR3 reads CASSYTRYTDTQYF. The CDR3 DNA follows: TGTGCCAGCAGTTATACCAGATACACAGATACGCAGTATTTT. The gene calls are TRBV6-5 and TRBJ2-3; D unresolved. V lost 3 bases and J 2 bases, leaving 9 bases between the germline ends. The CDR3 runs to 14 residues. Germline values: CDR1 MNHEY, CDR2 SVGAGI.

This clone has just one count. The chain carries TRBV30 and TRBJ2-1, with TRBD1 matching over 8 bases. There are 13 residues in the CDR3. Germline-derived CDR1 and CDR2 are GTSNPN and SVGIG (reference sequence). V shed 2 bases and J 7 bases; nucleotides not matched to a gene: 4. DNA for the CDR3: TGTGCCTGGAGTCCGGACAGGGAGAATGAGCAGTTCTTC. Protein: CAWSPDRENEQFF.

This clone was seen more than once but under ten times. This chain uses TRBV5-1 with TRBJ2-1; 12 bases are a match to TRBD2. This CDR3 contains 17 residues. Per germline, CDR1 SGHRS and CDR2 YFSETQ. The junction had 10 bases not matched to a gene; V was cut back by 4 bases and J by 5 bases. The DNA for the CDR3 is TGCGCCAGCAGCCTAGGACTAGCGGGGCTTGAGAACAATGAGCAGTTCTTC. Translating gives CASSLGLAGLENNEQFF. The full variable domain, in which reference TRBV5-1 and TRBJ2-1 provide the parts outside the CDR3, is KAGVTQTPRYLIKTRGQQVTLSCSPISGHRSVSWYQQTPGQGLQFLFEYFSETQRNKGNFPGRFSGRQFSNSRSEMNVSTLELGDSALYLCASSLGLAGLENNEQFFGPGTRLTVL.

The chain uses TRBV29-1 and TRBJ1-3, with a weak D call TRBD1 (5 bases). V gave up 3 bases and J gave up 8 bases, with 17 bases separating them. The CDR3 sequence is 14 residues long. The germline gives CDR1 SQVTM, CDR2 ANQGSEA. The CDR3 region is CSVEGRGGSDTIYF. The CDR3 region has the DNA TGCAGCGTTGAGGGTCGGGGGGGATCGGACACCATATATTTT.

This sequence joins TRBV5-1 and TRBJ1-1; 9 nucleotides agree with TRBD1. Trimming took 0 bases from V and 5 from J; bases not matched to a gene: 5. The CDR3 has 15 amino acids. Germline CDR1 and CDR2: SGHRS and YFSETQ. The CDR3 sequence is CASSLGTGVMTEAFF. CDR3 in DNA: TGCGCCAGCAGCTTGGGGACAGGGGTAATGACTGAAGCTTTCTTT.

The rearrangement uses TRBV28 and TRBJ2-1; a weak D match, TRBD2 (5 bases). CDR1 and CDR2 (germline): MDHEN, SYDVKM. Trimming took off 6 bases at V and 6 bases at J, with 21 bases between the two ends. This CDR3 spans 16 amino acids. The CDR3 nucleotides read TGTGCCAGCAGCTCCCCCCGTCTAGCACGGGGCAATGAGCAGTTCTTC. It encodes CASSSPRLARGNEQFF.

This rearrangement joins TRBV9 to TRBJ2-1; D not resolved. This CDR3 comprises 14 residues. The germline gives CDR1 SGDLS, CDR2 YYNGEE. Trimming removed 4 bases from V and 3 bases from J, with 11 bases in between. CDR3 sequence (DNA): TGTGCCAGCAGCCCGACGGCGGACTACAATGAGCAGTTCTTC. Translating gives CASSPTADYNEQFF.

This sequence joins TRBV19 and TRBJ1-5, with unresolved D. Germline V CDR1 and CDR2: LNHDA, SQIVND (reference sequence). V lost 3 bases and J lost 7, with 7 bases in between. The CDR3 consists of 12 residues. The CDR3, as DNA: TGTGCCAGTAGTATCCTCCTCCAGCCCCAGCATTTT. This translates into CASSILLQPQHF.

V is TRBV30 and J is TRBJ1-5; tentatively, D is TRBD1 (5 bases). Germline lookup yields CDR1 GTSNPN and CDR2 SVGIG (reference sequence). V lost 4 bases and J 8 bases, leaving 15 bases between the germline ends. This CDR3 is built from 13 residues. The DNA for the CDR3 is TGTGCCTGGAACAAGGGACTCTTGGAGCCCCAGCATTTT. As protein: CAWNKGLLEPQHF.

The rearrangement uses TRBV9 and TRBJ2-1; 8 positions agree with TRBD2. J lost 8 bases, V lost 5 bases, and 12 bases had no gene match. The CDR3 has 15 amino acids. Germline lookup yields CDR1 SGDLS and CDR2 YYNGEE. Here the CDR3 DNA reads TGTGCCAGCAGAGGGGGTAGCGGGGCCGGGGATGAGCAGTTCTTC. This encodes CASRGGSGAGDEQFF.

This CDR3 is CASSLYGGTRRDFF. CDR3 bases: TGTGCCAGCAGTTTATACGGCGGGACGAGACGAGACTTCTTC. The chain joins TRBV28 to TRBJ2-1; tentatively, D is TRBD2 (6 bases). In germline, CDR1 is MDHEN, CDR2 SYDVKM. There are 14 residues in the CDR3. V gave up 1 base and J gave up 16 bases, with 20 bases separating them.

V gene TRBV6-5 combines with J gene TRBJ1-5; tentatively, D is TRBD1 (6 bases). From germline, CDR1 is MNHEY and CDR2 SVGAGI. The CDR3 totals 14 residues. The V gene lost 6 bases and the J gene lost 0 bases, with 9 bases spanning the gap. CDR3 in DNA: TGTGCCAGCAGACAGGGATATAGCAATCAGCCCCAGCATTTT. Its translation is CASRQGYSNQPQHF.